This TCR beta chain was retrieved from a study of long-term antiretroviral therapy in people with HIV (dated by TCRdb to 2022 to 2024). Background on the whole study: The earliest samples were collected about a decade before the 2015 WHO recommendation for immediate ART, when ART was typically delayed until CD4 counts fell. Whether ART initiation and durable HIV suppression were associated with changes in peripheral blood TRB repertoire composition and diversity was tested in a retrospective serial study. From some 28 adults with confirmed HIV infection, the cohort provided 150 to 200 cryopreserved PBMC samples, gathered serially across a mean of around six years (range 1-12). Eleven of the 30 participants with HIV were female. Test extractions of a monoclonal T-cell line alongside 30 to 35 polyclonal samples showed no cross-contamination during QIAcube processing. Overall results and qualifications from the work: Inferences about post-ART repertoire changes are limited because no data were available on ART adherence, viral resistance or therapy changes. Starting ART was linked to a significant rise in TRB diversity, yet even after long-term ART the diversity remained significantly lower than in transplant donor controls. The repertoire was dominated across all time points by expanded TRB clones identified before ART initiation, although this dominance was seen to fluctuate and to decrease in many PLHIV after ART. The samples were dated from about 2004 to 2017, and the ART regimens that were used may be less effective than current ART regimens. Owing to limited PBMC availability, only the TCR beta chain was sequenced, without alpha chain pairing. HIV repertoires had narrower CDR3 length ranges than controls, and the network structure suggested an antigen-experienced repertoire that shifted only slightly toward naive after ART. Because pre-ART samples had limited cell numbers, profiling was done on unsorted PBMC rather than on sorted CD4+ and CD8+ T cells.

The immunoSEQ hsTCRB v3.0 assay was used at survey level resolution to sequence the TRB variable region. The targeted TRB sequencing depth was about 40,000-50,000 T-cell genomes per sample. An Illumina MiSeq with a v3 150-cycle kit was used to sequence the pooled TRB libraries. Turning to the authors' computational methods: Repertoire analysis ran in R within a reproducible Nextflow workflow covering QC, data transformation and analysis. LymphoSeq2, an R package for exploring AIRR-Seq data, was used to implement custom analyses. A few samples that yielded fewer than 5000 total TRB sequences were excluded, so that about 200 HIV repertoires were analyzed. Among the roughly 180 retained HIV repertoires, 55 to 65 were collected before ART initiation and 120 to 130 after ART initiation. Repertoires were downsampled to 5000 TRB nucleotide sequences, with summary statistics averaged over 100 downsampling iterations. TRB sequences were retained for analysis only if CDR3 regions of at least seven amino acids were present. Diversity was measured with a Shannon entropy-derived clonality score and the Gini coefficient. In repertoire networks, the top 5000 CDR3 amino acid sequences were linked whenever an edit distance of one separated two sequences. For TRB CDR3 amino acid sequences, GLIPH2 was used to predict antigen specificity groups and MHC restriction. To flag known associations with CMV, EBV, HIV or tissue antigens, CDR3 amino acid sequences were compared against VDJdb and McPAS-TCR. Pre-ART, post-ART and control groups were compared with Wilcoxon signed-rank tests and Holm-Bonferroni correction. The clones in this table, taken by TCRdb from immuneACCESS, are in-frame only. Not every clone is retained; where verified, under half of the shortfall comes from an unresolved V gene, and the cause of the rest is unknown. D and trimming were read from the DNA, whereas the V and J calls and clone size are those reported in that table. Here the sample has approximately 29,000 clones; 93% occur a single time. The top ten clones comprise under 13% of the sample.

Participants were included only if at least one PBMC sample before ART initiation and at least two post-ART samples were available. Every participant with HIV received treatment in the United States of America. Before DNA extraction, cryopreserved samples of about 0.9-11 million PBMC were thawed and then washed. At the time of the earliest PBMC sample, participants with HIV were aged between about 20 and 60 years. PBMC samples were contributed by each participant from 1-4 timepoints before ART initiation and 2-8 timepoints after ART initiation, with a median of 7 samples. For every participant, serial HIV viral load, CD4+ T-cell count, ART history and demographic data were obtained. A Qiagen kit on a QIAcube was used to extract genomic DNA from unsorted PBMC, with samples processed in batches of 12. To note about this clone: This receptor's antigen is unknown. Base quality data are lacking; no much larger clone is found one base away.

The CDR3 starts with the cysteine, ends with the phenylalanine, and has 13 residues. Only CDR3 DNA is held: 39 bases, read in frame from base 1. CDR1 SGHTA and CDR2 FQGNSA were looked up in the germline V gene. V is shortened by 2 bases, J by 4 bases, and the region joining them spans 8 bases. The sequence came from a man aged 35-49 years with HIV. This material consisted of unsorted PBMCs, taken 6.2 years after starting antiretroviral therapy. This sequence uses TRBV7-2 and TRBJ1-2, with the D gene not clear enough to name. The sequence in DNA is TGTGCCAGCAGCTTATCGGCAGCCTATGGCTACACCTTC. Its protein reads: CASSLSAAYGYTF.